The rows below give T cell receptor beta chains drawn from one sample of a study of blood T cell repertoires in COVID-19. Some clones are missing from TCRdb's copy, which holds only in-frame ones; the method was immunoSEQ multiplex PCR. The sample has approximately 140,000 clones, under 80% seen once. The sample was peripheral blood. The receptors shown here come from a man older than 75 with acute or convalescent COVID-19. CDR3s include the opening cysteine and the closing phenylalanine or tryptophan. The D gene is left open where the match is weak. Size tells how often a clone was seen (once, few, many) or the class of an expanded clone, and some rows leave it out.

size	D	V	J	DNA	CDR3
-	-	TRBV10-3	TRBJ2-2	TGTGCCATCAGTGAAATACAGGGTGGGGAGCTGTTTTTT	CAISEIQGGELFF
-	-	TRBV5-1	TRBJ2-5	TGCGCCAGCAGCTTGGAGTATGCGGAAGAGACCCAGTACTTC	CASSLEYAEETQYF
-	TRBD1	TRBV19	TRBJ2-5	TGTGCCAGTAGGATGACAGGGGGCAGGGAAGAGACCCAGTACTTC	CASRMTGGREETQYF
-	-	TRBV6-6	TRBJ2-5	TGTGCCAGCCGCGGTTGGGGGAGGGAGACCCAGTACTTC	CASRGWGRETQYF
-	-	TRBV18	TRBJ2-7	TGTGCCAGCTCACCCTTCGGCCAGGGAATTTCGGAGCAGTACTTC	CASSPFGQGISEQYF
-	-	TRBV4-2	TRBJ1-5	TGTGCCAGCAGCCAAGATTCGGGGGGCGCGGGCAATCAGCCCCAGCATTTT	CASSQDSGGAGNQPQHF
many	-	TRBV4-3	TRBJ1-6	TGCGCCAGCAGCCAAGATCCGAGGAGCTCCTATAATTCACCCCTCCACTTT	CASSQDPRSSYNSPLHF
few	-	TRBV7-9	TRBJ2-6	TGTGCCAGCAGCTTGAGTGAGTCTGGGGCCAACGTCCTGACTTTC	CASSLSESGANVLTF
few	-	TRBV7-8	TRBJ1-5	TGTGCCACCAGTGGGAGGGGAGGCAGCAATCAGCCCCAGCATTTT	CATSGRGGSNQPQHF
few	-	TRBV25-1	TRBJ1-2	TGTGCCAGCAGCAGCGGAAGAAACTATGGCTACACCTTC	CASSSGRNYGYTF
-	-	TRBV5-1	TRBJ2-1	TGCGCCAGCAGCTTGGCTGCAGGGTTGTTGAATGAGCAGTTCTTC	CASSLAAGLLNEQFF
many	-	TRBV18	TRBJ2-2	TGTGCCAGCCGCGCGGGACTCACCGGGGAGCTGTTTTTT	CASRAGLTGELFF
-	-	TRBV29-1	TRBJ2-5	TGCAGCGTTGGATGGGCAGGGGCGACCCAGTACTTC	CSVGWAGATQYF
-	-	TRBV19	TRBJ2-1	TGTGCCAGTATCGGGACCTACAATGAGCAGTTCTTC	CASIGTYNEQFF
-	-	TRBV2	TRBJ2-7	TGTGCCAGCAGCCTTAAGGGGGGGGAGCAGTACTTC	CASSLKGGEQYF
-	-	TRBV6-5	TRBJ1-1	TGTGCCAGCACGGACGGGGGGAAGTACACTGAAGCTTTCTTT	CASTDGGKYTEAFF
-	TRBD1	TRBV2	TRBJ2-5	TGTGCCAGTGCCCGGGACAGTCAAGAGACCCAGTACTTC	CASARDSQETQYF
-	-	TRBV27	TRBJ1-4	TGTGCCAGCACCTCCGGGGGTGCAACTAATGAAAAACTGTTTTTT	CASTSGGATNEKLFF
few	TRBD1	TRBV5-4	TRBJ1-2	TGTGCCAGCAGCTTGAGTGTGGTCAGGGGGAGCCTCTATGGCTACACCTTC	CASSLSVVRGSLYGYTF
-	-	TRBV5-4	TRBJ2-2	TGTGCCAGCAGCGCCTCTTCTAGCGCCTGGGAGCTGTTTTTT	CASSASSSAWELFF
-	-	TRBV7-8	TRBJ2-7	TGTGCCAGCAGCTGGACGGACAGCTACGAGCAGTACTTC	CASSWTDSYEQYF
once	-	TRBV11-2	TRBJ2-7	TGTGCCAGCAGCTTACAGGGAAGACTTTACGAGCAGTACTTC	CASSLQGRLYEQYF
-	-	TRBV15	TRBJ1-1	TGTGCCACCAGCAGAGGACGTGTGGCGCGGAGTACTGAAGCTTTCTTT	CATSRGRVARSTEAFF
few	TRBD1	TRBV27	TRBJ1-6	TGTGCCAGCAGTTTTGGGACAGGGGGTTATAATTCACCCCTCCACTTT	CASSFGTGGYNSPLHF
few	-	TRBV7-2	TRBJ1-1	TGTGCCAGCAGCTTAGTAGGGGTTAACGCTGAAGCTTTCTTT	CASSLVGVNAEAFF
-	TRBD2	TRBV28	TRBJ2-1	TGTGCCAGCTTCGGCGGACTAGCGGCAATCAATGAGCAGTTCTTC	CASFGGLAAINEQFF
-	TRBD1	TRBV7-2	TRBJ1-1	TGTGCCAGCAGCTTTGGACAGGGACTGAACACTGAAGCTTTCTTT	CASSFGQGLNTEAFF
few	TRBD1	TRBV10-1	TRBJ1-1	TGCGCCAGCAGTTACAGGGGGGTGAACACTGAAGCTTTCTTT	CASSYRGVNTEAFF
few	TRBD1	TRBV13	TRBJ2-3	TGTGCCAGCAGCCTCGGACAGGGTTCTTTCCCAGATACGCAGTATTTT	CASSLGQGSFPDTQYF
-	TRBD1	TRBV19	TRBJ1-4	TGTGCCAGTAGTAGGGACAGGGATGCAACTAATGAAAAACTGTTTTTT	CASSRDRDATNEKLFF